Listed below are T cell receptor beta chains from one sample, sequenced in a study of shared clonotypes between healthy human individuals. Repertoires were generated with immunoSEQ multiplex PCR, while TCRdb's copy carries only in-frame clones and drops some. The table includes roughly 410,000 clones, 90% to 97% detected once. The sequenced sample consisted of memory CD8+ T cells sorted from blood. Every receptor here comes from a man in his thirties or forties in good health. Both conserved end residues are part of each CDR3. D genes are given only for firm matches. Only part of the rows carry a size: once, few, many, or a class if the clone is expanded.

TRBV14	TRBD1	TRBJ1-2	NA	CASSRRTGGANYGYTF	TGTGCCAGCAGCCGCCGGACAGGGGGCGCTAACTATGGCTACACCTTC
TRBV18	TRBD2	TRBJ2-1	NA	CASSPPLRLAGDNEQFF	TGTGCCAGCTCACCACCGCTGCGGCTAGCGGGAGACAATGAGCAGTTCTTC
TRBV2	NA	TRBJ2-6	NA	CASSGGRISGANVLTF	TGTGCCAGCAGCGGGGGACGGATCTCTGGGGCCAACGTCCTGACTTTC
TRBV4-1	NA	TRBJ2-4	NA	CASSQLVGIPNIQYF	TGCGCCAGCAGCCAACTAGTTGGGATTCCAAACATTCAGTACTTC
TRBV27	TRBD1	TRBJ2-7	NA	CASSPGRLRQGGSYEQYF	TGTGCCAGCAGTCCGGGCCGCTTAAGACAGGGCGGTTCCTACGAGCAGTACTTC
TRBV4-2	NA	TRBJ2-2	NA	CASSQIQAFNTGELFF	TGTGCCAGCAGCCAAATACAGGCTTTTAACACCGGGGAGCTGTTTTTT
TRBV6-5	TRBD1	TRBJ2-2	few	CASSRGTGISGELFF	TGTGCCAGCAGTAGGGGGACAGGGATATCCGGGGAGCTGTTTTTT
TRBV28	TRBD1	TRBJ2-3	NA	CASSFQGASTDTQYF	TGTGCCAGCAGTTTTCAGGGGGCAAGCACAGATACGCAGTATTTT
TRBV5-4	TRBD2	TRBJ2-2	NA	CASSPGTSGNTGELFF	TGTGCCAGCAGCCCCGGGACTAGCGGGAACACCGGGGAGCTGTTTTTT
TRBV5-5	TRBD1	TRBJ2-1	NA	CASSPGQGNNEQFF	TGTGCCAGCAGCCCGGGACAGGGGAACAATGAGCAGTTCTTC
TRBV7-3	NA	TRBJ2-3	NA	CANLVTQYF	TGTGCCAACCTGGTTACGCAGTATTTT
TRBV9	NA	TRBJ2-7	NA	CASSAHAGTAGEQYF	TGTGCCAGCAGCGCCCATGCCGGGACTGCCGGCGAGCAGTACTTC
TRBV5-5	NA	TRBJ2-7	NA	CASSFYITVYEQYF	TGTGCCAGCAGCTTTTATATTACGGTCTACGAGCAGTACTTC
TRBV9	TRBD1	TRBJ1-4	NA	CASSVDRGREKLFF	TGTGCCAGCAGCGTCGACAGGGGTAGGGAAAAACTGTTTTTT
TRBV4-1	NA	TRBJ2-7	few	CASSQDSYEQYF	TGCGCCAGCAGCCAAGACTCCTACGAGCAGTACTTC
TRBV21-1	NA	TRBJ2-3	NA	CASSTLAGGTDTQYF	TGTGCCAGCAGCACCCTAGCGGGAGGAACAGATACGCAGTATTTT
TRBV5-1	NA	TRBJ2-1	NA	CASSLAGSSYNEQFF	TGCGCCAGCAGCTTGGCCGGAAGCTCCTACAATGAGCAGTTCTTC
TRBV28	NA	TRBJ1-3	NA	CASSSPGSGNTIYF	TGTGCCAGCAGTTCGCCGGGGAGCGGAAACACCATATATTTT
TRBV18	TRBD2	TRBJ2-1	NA	CASSQGLADNEQFF	TGTGCCAGCTCACAAGGACTAGCCGACAATGAGCAGTTCTTC
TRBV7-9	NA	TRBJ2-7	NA	CASSLRGPGYPFGEQYF	TGTGCCAGCAGCTTAAGGGGCCCTGGTTACCCTTTCGGCGAGCAGTACTTC
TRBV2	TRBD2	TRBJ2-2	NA	CASMVSGSTGELFF	TGTGCCAGCATGGTTAGCGGGAGTACCGGGGAGCTGTTTTTT
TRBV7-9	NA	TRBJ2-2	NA	CASSLGTAGELFF	TGTGCCAGCAGCTTAGGGACGGCCGGGGAGCTGTTTTTT
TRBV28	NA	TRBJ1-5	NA	CASSFDGSPWDQPQHF	TGTGCCAGCAGTTTTGACGGTTCTCCGTGGGATCAGCCCCAGCATTTT
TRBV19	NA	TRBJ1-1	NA	CASTSPGTPHTEAFF	TGTGCCAGTACCTCCCCCGGGACACCTCACACTGAAGCTTTCTTT
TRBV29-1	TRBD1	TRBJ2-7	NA	CSVRTGSYEQYF	TGCAGCGTGCGGACAGGTTCCTACGAGCAGTACTTC
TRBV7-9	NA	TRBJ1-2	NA	CASSLGSAGGDGYTF	TGTGCCAGCAGCTTAGGGTCGGCGGGGGGAGATGGCTACACCTTC
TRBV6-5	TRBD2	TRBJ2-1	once	CASTVTSGLPEQFF	TGTGCCAGCACGGTAACTAGCGGCTTGCCGGAGCAGTTCTTC
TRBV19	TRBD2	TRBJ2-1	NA	CASSPGTSGTGEQFF	TGTGCCAGTAGCCCCGGGACTAGCGGGACGGGTGAGCAGTTCTTC
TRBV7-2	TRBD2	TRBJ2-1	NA	CASSLPIGTSPNYNEQFF	TGTGCCAGCAGCTTACCCATTGGGACTAGCCCAAATTACAATGAGCAGTTCTTC
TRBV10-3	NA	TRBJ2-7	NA	CAISASYEQYF	TGTGCCATCAGTGCCTCCTACGAGCAGTACTTC
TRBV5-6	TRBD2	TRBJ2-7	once	CASSHGLAGTYEQYF	TGTGCCAGCAGCCACGGACTAGCGGGGACCTACGAGCAGTACTTC
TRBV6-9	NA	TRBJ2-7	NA	CASSYLDGSYEQYF	TGTGCCAGCAGCTACTTGGACGGTTCCTACGAGCAGTACTTC
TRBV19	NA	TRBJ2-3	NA	CASSTSWTGRADTQYF	TGTGCCAGTAGTACCTCATGGACAGGGAGGGCAGATACGCAGTATTTT
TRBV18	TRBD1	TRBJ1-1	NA	CASSSSGGEEGEAFF	TGTGCCAGCTCATCCTCAGGGGGAGAGGAGGGTGAAGCTTTCTTT
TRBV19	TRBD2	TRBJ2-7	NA	CASSMGTSGFSYEQYF	TGTGCCAGTAGTATGGGGACTAGCGGGTTCTCCTACGAGCAGTACTTC
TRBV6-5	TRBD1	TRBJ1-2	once	CASRTGGGYGYTF	TGTGCCAGCAGGACAGGGGGCGGCTATGGCTACACCTTC
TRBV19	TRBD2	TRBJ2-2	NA	CASSITSGRRTGELFF	TGTGCCAGTAGTATAACTAGCGGGAGAAGGACCGGGGAGCTGTTTTTT
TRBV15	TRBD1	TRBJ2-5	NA	CATSRDQGATQPQYF	TGTGCCACCAGCAGAGATCAGGGGGCCACCCAGCCCCAGTACTTC
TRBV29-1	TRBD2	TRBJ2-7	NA	CSVALAVGPYEQYF	TGCAGCGTTGCCCTAGCGGTAGGCCCCTACGAGCAGTACTTC
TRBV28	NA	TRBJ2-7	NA	CASRGGPLYEQYF	TGTGCCAGCAGAGGGGGGCCCTTATACGAGCAGTACTTC
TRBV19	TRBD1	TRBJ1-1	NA	CASRVPRGQGGNTEAFF	TGTGCCAGTAGAGTTCCCCGGGGACAGGGGGGTAACACTGAAGCTTTCTTT
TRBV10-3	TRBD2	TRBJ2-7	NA	CAISDPGLALNEQYF	TGTGCCATCAGTGACCCGGGACTAGCGTTGAACGAGCAGTACTTC
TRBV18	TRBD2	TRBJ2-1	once	CASSPSGSYNEQFF	TGTGCCAGCTCGCCTAGCGGCTCCTACAATGAGCAGTTCTTC
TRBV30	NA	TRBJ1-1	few	CAWRGREDTEAFF	TGTGCCTGGAGGGGGAGGGAGGACACTGAAGCTTTCTTT
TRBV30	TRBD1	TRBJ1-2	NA	CAWSVSGGGYTF	TGTGCCTGGAGTGTATCAGGGGGGGGCTACACCTTC
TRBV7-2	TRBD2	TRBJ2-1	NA	CASSIIPPLAGVRNEQFF	TGTGCCAGCAGCATCATTCCCCCCTTAGCGGGAGTCAGAAATGAGCAGTTCTTC
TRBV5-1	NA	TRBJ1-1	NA	CASSLGGFNTEAFF	TGCGCCAGCAGCTTGGGGGGGTTTAACACTGAAGCTTTCTTT
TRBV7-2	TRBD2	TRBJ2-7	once	CASSFWASGRADQYF	TGTGCCAGCAGCTTTTGGGCTAGCGGGAGGGCCGACCAGTACTTC
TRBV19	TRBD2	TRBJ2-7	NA	CASSIGGASYYEQYF	TGTGCCAGTAGTATCGGGGGGGCATCCTATTACGAGCAGTACTTC
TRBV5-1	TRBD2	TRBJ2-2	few	CASSLGLAGAGELFF	TGCGCCAGCAGCTTGGGACTAGCGGGAGCCGGGGAGCTGTTTTTT
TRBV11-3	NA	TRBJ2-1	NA	CASSHGRLANNEQFF	TGTGCCAGCAGCCATGGACGGCTAGCCAACAATGAGCAGTTCTTC
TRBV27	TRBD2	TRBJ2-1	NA	CASSPTSGRAPLQNEQFF	TGTGCCAGCAGTCCGACTAGCGGGAGGGCCCCTCTACAGAATGAGCAGTTCTTC
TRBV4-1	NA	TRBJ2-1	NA	CASSPPTSSNEQFF	TGCGCCAGCAGCCCCCCCACTAGCTCCAATGAGCAGTTCTTC
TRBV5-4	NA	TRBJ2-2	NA	CASSLAGTFTGELFF	TGTGCCAGCAGCTTGGCCGGGACATTCACCGGGGAGCTGTTTTTT
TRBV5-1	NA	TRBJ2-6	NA	CASSWSEPGANVLTF	TGCGCCAGCAGCTGGTCAGAACCTGGGGCCAACGTCCTGACTTTC
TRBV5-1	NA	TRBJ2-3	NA	CASSFGRGGNTQYF	TGCGCCAGCAGCTTCGGCAGGGGTGGAAATACGCAGTATTTT
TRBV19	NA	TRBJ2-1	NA	CASSIPRDLSGQFF	TGTGCCAGTAGTATACCCCGCGACCTATCCGGGCAGTTCTTC
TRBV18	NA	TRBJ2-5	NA	CASSPRRTPETQYF	TGTGCCAGCTCACCACGGCGGACCCCCGAGACCCAGTACTTC
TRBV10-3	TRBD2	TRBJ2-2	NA	CAISPLAGTTGELFF	TGTGCCATCAGCCCACTAGCGGGAACGACCGGGGAGCTGTTTTTT
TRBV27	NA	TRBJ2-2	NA	CASSPRHRSNTGELFF	TGTGCCAGCAGTCCTCGACACAGATCGAACACCGGGGAGCTGTTTTTT